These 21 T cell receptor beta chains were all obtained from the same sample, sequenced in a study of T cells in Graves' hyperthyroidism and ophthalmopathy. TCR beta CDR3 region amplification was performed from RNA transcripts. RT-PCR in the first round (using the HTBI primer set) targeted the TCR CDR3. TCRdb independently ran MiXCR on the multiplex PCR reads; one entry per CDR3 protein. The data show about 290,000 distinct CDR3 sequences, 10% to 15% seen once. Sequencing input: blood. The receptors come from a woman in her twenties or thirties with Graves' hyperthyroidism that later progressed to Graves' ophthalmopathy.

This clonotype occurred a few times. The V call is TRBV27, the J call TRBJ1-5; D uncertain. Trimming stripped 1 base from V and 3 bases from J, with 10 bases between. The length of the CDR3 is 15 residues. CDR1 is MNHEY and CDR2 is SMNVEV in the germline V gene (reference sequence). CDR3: CASSLFDGNNQPQHF. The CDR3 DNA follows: TGTGCCAGCAGTTTATTTGATGGAAACAATCAGCCCCAGCATTTT.

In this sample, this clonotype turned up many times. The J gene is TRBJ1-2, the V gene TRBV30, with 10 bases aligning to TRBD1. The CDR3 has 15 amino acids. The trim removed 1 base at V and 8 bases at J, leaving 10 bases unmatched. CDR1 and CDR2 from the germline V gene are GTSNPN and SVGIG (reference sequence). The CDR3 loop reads CAWSAGDRGTLGYTF. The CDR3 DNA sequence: TGTGCCTGGAGTGCCGGGGACAGGGGAACGCTCGGCTACACCTTC.

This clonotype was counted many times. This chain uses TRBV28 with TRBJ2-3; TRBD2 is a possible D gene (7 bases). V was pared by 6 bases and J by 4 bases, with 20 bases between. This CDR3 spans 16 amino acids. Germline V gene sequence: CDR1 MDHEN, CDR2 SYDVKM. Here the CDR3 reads CASSMTRGASPDTQYF. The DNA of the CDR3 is TGTGCCAGCAGCATGACCCGGGGGGCCTCACCAGATACGCAGTATTTT.

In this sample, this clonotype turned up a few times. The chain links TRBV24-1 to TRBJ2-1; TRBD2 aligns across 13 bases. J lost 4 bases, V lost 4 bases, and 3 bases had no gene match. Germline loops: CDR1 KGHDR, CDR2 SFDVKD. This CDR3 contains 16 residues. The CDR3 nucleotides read TGTGCCACCAGTGACCAGGGACTAGCGGGATACAATGAGCAGTTCTTC. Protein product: CATSDQGLAGYNEQFF.

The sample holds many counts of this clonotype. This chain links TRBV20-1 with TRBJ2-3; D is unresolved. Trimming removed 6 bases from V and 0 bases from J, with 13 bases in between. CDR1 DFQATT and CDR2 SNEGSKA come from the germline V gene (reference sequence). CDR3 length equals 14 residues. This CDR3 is CSALTQASTDTQYF. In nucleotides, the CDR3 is TGCAGTGCCCTTACTCAGGCTAGCACAGATACGCAGTATTTT.

CDR3 residues: CASSSWQGTNEKLFF. The CDR3 nucleotides read TGTGCCAGCAGTTCTTGGCAGGGAACTAATGAAAAACTGTTTTTT. This chain links TRBV12-3 or TRBV12-4 with TRBJ1-4; possible D gene TRBD1, 5 bases. The ends were cut back, 4 bases at V and 1 base at J, with 10 bases in the middle. CDR3 length: 15 amino acids.

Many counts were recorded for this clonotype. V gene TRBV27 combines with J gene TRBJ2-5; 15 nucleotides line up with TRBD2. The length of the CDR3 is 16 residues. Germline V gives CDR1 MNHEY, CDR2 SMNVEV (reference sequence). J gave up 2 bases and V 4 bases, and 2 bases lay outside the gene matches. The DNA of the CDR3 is TGTGCCAGCAGTTCTGGACTAGCGGGGGGGCAAGAGACCCAGTACTTC. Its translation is CASSSGLAGGQETQYF.

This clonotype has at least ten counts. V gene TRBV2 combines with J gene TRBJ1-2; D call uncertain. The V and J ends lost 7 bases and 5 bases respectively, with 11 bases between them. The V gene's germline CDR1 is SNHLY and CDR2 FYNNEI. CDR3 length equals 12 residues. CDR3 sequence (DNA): TGTGCCAGCATTGGGATGGAATATGGCTACACCTTC. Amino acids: CASIGMEYGYTF.

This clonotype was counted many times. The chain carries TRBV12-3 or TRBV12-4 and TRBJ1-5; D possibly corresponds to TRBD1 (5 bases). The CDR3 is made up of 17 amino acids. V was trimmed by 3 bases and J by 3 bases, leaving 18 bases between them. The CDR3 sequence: CASSLETVWGVNQPQHF. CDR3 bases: TGTGCCAGCAGTTTGGAGACAGTTTGGGGGGTCAATCAGCCCCAGCATTTT.

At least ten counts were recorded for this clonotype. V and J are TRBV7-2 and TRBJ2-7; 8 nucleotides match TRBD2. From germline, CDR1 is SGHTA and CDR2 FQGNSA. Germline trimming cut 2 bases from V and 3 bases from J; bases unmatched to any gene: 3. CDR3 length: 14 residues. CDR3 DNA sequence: TGTGCCAGCAGCTTATGGACTAGCAGCTACGAGCAGTACTTC. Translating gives CASSLWTSSYEQYF.

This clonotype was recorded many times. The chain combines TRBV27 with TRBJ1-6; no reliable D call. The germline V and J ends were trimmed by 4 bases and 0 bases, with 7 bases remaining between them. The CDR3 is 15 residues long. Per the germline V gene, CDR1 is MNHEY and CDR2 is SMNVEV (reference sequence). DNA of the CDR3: TGTGCCAGCAGTTACATGAGCTCCTATAATTCACCCCTCCACTTT. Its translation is CASSYMSSYNSPLHF.

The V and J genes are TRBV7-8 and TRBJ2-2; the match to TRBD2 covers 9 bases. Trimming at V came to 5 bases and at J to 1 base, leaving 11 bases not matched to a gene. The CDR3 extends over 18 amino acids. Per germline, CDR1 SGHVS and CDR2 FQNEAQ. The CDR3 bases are TGTGCCAGCAGCCCCTTTACCCTTAGCGGGAGGAACACCGGGGAGCTGTTTTTT. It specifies CASSPFTLSGRNTGELFF. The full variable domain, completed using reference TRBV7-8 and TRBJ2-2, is GAGVSQSPRYKVAKRGQDVALRCDPISGHVSLFWYQQALGQGPEFLTYFQNEAQLDKSGLPSDRFFAERPEGSVSTLKIQRTQQEDSAVYLCASSPFTLSGRNTGELFFGEGSRLTVL.

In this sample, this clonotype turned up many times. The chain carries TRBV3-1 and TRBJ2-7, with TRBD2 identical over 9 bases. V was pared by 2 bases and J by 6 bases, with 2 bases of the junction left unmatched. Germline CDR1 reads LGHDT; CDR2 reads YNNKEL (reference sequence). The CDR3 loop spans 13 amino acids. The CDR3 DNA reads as TGTGCCAGCAGCCAACTGACTAGCGGCGAGCAGTACTTC. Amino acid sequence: CASSQLTSGEQYF.

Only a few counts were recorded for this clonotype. The CDR3 is CASTGGRMRELVDTQYF. The CDR3 bases are TGCGCCAGCACGGGGGGGAGGATGCGGGAGTTGGTAGATACGCAGTATTTT. The chain is built from TRBV5-1 and TRBJ2-3, with 8 bases that match TRBD2. Per the germline V gene, CDR1 is SGHRS and CDR2 is YFSETQ. V was pared by 6 bases and J by 5 bases, with 17 bases of the junction left unmatched. This CDR3 region has 17 residues.

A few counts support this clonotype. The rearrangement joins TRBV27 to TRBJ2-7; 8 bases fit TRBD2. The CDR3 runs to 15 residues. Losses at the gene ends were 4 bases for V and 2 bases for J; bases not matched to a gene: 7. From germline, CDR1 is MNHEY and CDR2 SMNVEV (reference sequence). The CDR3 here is CASSSRTSRTYEQYF. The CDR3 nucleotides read TGTGCCAGCAGTTCCCGGACTAGCAGGACCTACGAGCAGTACTTC.

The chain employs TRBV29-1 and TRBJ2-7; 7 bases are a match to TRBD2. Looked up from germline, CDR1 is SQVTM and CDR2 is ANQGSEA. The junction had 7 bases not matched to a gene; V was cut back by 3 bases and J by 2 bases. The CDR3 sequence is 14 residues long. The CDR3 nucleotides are TGCAGCGTTGATTCGGCTAGCGGTACCTACGAGCAGTACTTC. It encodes CSVDSASGTYEQYF.

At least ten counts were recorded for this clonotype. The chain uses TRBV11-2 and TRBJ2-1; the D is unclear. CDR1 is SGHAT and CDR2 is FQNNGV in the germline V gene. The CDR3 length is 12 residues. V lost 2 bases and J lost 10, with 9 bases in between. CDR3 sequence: CASSLTVAEQFF. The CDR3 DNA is TGTGCCAGCAGCTTAACAGTAGCAGAGCAGTTCTTC. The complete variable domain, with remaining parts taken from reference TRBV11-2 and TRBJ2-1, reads EAGVAQSPRYKIIEKRQSVAFWCNPISGHATLYWYQQILGQGPKLLIQFQNNGVVDDSQLPKDRFSAERLKGVDSTLKIQPAKLEDSAVYLCASSLTVAEQFFGPGTRLTVL.

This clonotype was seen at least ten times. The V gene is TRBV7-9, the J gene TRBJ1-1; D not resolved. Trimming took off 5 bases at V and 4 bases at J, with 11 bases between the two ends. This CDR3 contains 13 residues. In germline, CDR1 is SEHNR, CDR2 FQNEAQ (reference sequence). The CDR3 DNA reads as TGTGCCAGCAGCCAAGACACAATCACTGAAGCTTTCTTT. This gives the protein CASSQDTITEAFF.

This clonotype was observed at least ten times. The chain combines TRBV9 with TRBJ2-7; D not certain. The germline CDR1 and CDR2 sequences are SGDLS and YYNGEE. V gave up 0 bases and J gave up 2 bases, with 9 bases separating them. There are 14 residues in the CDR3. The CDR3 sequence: CASSVGPGPYEQYF. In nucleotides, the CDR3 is TGTGCCAGCAGCGTAGGTCCGGGTCCCTACGAGCAGTACTTC.

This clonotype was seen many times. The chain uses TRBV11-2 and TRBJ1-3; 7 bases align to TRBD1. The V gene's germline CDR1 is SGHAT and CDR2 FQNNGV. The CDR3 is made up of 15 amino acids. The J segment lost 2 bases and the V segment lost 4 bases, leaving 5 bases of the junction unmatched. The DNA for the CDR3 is TGTGCCAGCAGCTACCGGGACAGAGCTGGAAACACCATATATTTT. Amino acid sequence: CASSYRDRAGNTIYF.

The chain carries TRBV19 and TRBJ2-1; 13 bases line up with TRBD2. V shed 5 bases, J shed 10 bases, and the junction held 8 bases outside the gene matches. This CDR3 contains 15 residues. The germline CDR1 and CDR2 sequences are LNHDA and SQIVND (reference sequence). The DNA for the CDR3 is TGTGCCAGTAGTCTTGGGACTAGCGGGATTGGCGAGCAGTTCTTC. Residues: CASSLGTSGIGEQFF.